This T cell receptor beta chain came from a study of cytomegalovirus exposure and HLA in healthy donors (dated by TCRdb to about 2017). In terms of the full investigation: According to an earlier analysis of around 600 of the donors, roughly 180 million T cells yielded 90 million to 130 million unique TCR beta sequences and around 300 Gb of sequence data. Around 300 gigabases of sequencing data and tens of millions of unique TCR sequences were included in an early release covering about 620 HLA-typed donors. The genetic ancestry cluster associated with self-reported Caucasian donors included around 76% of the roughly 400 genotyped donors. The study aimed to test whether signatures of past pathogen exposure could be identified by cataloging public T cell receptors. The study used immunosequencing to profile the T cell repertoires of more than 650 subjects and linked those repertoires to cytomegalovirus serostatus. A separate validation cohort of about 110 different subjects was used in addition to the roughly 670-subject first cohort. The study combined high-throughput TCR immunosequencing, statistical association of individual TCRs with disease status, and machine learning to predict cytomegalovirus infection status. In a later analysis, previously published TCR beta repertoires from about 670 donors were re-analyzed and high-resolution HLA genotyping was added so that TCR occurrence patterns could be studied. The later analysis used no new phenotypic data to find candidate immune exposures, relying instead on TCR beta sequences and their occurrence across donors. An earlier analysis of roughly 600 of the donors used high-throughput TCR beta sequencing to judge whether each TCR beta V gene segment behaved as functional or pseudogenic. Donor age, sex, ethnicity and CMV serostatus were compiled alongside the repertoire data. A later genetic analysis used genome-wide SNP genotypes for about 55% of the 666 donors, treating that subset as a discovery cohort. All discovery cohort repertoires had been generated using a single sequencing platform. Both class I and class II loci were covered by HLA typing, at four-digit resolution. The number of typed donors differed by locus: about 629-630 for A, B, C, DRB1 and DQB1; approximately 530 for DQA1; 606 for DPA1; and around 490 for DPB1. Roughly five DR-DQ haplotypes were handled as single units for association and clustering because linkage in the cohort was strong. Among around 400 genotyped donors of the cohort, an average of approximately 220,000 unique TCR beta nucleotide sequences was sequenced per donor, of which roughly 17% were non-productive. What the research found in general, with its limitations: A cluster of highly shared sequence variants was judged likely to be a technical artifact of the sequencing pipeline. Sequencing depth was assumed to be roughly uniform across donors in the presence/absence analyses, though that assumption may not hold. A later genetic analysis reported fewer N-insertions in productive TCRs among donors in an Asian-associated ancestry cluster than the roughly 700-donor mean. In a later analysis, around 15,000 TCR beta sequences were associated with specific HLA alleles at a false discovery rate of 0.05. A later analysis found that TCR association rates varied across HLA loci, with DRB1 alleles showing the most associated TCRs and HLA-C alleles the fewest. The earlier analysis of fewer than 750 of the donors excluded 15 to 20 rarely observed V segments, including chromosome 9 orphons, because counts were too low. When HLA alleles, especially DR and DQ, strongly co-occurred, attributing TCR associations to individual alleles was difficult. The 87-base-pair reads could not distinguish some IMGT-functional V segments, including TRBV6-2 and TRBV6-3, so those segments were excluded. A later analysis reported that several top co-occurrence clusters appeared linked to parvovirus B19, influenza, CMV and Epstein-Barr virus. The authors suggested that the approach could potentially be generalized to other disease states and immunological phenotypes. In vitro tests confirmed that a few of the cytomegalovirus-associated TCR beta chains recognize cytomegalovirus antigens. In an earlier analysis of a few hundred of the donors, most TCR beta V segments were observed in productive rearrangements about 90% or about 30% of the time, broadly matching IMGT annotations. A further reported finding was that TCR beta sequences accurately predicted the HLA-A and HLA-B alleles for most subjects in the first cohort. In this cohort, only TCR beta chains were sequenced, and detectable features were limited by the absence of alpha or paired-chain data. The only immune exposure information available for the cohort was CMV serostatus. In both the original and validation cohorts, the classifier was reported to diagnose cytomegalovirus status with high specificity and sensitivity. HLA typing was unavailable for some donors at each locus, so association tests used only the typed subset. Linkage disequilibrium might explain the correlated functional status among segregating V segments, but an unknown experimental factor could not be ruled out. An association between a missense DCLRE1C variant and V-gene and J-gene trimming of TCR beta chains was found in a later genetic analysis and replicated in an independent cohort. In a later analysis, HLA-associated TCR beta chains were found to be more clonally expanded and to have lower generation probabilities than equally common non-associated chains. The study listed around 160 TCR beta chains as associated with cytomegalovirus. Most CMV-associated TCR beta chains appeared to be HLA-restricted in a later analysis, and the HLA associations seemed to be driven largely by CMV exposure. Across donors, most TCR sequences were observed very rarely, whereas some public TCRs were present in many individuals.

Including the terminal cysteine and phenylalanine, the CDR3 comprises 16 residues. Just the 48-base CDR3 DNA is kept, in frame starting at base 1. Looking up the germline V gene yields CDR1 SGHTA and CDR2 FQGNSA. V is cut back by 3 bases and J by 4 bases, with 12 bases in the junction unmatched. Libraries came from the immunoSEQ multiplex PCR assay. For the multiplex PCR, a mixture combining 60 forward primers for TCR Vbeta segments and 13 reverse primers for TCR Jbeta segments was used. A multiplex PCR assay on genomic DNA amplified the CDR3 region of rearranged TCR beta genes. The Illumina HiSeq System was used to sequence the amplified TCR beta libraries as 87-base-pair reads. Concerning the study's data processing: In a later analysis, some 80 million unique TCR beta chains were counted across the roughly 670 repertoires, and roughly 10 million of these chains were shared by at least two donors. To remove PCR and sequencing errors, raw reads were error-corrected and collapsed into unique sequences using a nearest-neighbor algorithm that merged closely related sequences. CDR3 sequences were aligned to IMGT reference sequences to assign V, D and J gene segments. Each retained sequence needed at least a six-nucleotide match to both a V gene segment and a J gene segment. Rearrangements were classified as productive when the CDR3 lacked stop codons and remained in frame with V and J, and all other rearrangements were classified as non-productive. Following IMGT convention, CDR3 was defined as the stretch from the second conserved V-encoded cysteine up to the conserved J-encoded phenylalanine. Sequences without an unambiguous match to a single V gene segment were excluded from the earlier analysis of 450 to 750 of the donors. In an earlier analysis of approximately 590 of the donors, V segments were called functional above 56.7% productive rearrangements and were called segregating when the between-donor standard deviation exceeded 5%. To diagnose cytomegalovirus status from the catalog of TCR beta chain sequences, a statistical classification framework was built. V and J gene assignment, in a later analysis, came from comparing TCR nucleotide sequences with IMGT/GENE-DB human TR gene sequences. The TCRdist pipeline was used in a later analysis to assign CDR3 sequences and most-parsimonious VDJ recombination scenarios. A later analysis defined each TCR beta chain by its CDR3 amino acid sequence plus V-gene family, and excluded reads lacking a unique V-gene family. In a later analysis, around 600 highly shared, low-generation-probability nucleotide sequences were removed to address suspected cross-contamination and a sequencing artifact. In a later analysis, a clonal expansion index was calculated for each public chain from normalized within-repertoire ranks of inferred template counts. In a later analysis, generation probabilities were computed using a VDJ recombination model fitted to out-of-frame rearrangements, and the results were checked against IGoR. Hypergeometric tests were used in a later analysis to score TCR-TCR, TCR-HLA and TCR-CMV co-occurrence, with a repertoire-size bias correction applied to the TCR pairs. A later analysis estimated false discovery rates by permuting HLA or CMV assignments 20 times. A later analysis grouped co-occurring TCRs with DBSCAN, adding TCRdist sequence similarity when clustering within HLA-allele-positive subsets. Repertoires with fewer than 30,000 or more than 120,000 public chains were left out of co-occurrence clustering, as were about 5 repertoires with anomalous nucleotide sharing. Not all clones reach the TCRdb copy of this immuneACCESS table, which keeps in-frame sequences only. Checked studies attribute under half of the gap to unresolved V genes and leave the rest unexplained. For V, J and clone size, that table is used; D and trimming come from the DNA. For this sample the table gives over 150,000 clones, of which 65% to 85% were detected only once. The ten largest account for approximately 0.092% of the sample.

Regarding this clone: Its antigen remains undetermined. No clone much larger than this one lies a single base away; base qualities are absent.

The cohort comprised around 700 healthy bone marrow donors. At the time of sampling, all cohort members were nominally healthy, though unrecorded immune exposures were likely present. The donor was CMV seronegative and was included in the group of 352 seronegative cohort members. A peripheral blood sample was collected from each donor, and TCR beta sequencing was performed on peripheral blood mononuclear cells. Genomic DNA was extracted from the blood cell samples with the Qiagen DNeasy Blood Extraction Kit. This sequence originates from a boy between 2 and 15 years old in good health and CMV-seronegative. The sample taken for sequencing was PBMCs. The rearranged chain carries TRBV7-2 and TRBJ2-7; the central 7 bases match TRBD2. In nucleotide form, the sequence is TGTGCCAGCAGCTTGTCTTGGGCGGGAGCCATTTACGAGCAGTACTTC. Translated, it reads CASSLSWAGAIYEQYF.